This T cell receptor beta chain came from a study of identical twins. Findings of the study overall: Insertion counts were lower in abundant cord blood beta clonotypes, a trend that memory repertoires did not show. One should note that invariant MAIT and iNKT cells could partly confound zero-insertion analyses. Its conclusions, products of cross-sectional statistical analysis, did not come from following the same donors. Within twin pairs, the out-of-frame alpha sequences they shared showed excess low generation probability.

Looked up from germline, CDR1 is DFQATT and CDR2 is SNEGSKA (reference sequence). Trimming removed 4 bases from V and 0 bases from J, with 16 bases in between. There are 16 residues in the CDR3. Via MiXCR, TCRdb re-called the 5' RACE reads, giving one row per CDR3 protein. The profile shows some 1,700,000 distinct CDR3 sequences, under 35% of them singletons. Details on this clonotype: Its antigen is as yet unknown.

The rearrangement uses TRBV20-1 and TRBJ1-5; no reliable D call. The origin of this receptor is a newborn girl in good health. Sequences were obtained from cord blood. Written as DNA, the CDR3 is TGCAGTGCTAACCCCGGAGGGCTATATAGCAATCAGCCCCAGCATTTT. Protein sequence: CSANPGGLYSNQPQHF.